This is a list of T cell receptor beta chains from one sample in a study of blood T cell repertoires in COVID-19. TCRdb keeps only in-frame clones here, not all; method: immunoSEQ multiplex PCR. The sample includes about 250,000 clones, 87% of them seen just once. The sequencing input was PBMCs or T cells enriched from blood (not recorded which). The receptors were sampled from a woman in her 30s with acute COVID-19. The conserved cysteine and the conserved F or W are not part of the CDR3 here. Each record gives: clone size, V gene, CDR3 protein. For some rows the clone size is stated as once, few or many, or as a class when expanded; others skip it.

once,TRBV3-1/TRBV3-2,ASSQVLSGGDQETQY
.,TRBV28,ASSLSGQGEEKLF
.,TRBV11-2,ASSWGLGEYGYT
once,TRBV18,ASSPSLSGGSLSAF
.,TRBV13,ASSLDRGNTEAF
.,TRBV4-1,ASSHVQGADNQPQH
once,TRBV7-8,ASSFIQGNSPLH
.,TRBV5-1,ASSLDRTYEQY
.,TRBV6-2/TRBV6-3,ASSKTGGDQPQH
.,TRBV10-2,ASSGVAGNYGYT
.,TRBV27,ASSYGVGGTEAF
.,TRBV3-1/TRBV3-2,ASSLRAYSYNEQF
.,TRBV19,ASANRGGGYT
.,TRBV6-1,ASSEAVRRAGLAKNIQY
.,TRBV7-2,ASSTLTAQQETQY
.,TRBV11-2,ASSLAGNTIY
.,TRBV5-1,ASSSPRTGSHSPLH
.,TRBV5-1,ASSSQGSTSYEQY
.,TRBV25-1,ASSESGRNEQF
.,TRBV3-1/TRBV3-2,ASSRTRDSGSNQPQH
.,TRBV19,ASSIRQGLGEQF
once,TRBV4-1,ASSQAELYYTEAF
.,TRBV30,AWGRGTEAF
.,TRBV6-5,ASRQVGNTIY
.,TRBV5-1,ASSGMNTEAF
.,TRBV9,ASSVGWTGRNYGYT
.,TRBV7-9,ASSLEGQGGNTQY
.,TRBV28,ASSPIIGTGDTEAF
.,TRBV2,ASSETSEGVNEQF
.,TRBV6-5,ASTSGGNNEQF
.,TRBV3-1/TRBV3-2,ASSQGGQPQH